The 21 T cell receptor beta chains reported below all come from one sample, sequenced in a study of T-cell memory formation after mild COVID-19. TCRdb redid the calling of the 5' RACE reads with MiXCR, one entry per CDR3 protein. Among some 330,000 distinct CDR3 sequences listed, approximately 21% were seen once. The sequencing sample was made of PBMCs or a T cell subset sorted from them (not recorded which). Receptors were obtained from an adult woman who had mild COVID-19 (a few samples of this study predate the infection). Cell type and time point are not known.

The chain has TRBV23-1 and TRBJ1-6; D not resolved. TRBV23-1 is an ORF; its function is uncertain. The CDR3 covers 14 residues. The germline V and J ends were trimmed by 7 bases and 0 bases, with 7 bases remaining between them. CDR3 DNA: TGCGCCAGCATGGCCGACTCCTATAATTCACCCCTCCACTTT. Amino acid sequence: CASMADSYNSPLHF.

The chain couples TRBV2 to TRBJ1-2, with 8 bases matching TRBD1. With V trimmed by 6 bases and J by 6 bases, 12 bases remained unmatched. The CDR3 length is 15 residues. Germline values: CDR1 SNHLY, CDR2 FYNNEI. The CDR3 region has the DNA TGTGCCAGCAGCGGGGACAGGTCTTTGGCGAATGGCTACACCTTC. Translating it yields CASSGDRSLANGYTF.

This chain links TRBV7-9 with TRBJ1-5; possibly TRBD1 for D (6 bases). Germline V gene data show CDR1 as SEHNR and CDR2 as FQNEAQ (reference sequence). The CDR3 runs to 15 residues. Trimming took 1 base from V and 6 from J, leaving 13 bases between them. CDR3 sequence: CASSLGQVVGQPQHF. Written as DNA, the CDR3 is TGTGCCAGCAGCTTAGGACAGGTGGTGGGTCAGCCCCAGCATTTT.

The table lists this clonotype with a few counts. The CDR3 region is CASSPTGTSLNEQFF. DNA for the CDR3: TGTGCCAGCAGCCCTACCGGGACTAGTTTAAATGAGCAGTTCTTC. This chain uses TRBV7-6 with TRBJ2-1; TRBD2 matches 8 bases. Germline-derived CDR1 and CDR2 are SGHVS and FNYEAQ. This CDR3 comprises 15 residues. With 5 bases clipped from V and 7 bases from J, the junction kept 10 bases outside the gene matches.

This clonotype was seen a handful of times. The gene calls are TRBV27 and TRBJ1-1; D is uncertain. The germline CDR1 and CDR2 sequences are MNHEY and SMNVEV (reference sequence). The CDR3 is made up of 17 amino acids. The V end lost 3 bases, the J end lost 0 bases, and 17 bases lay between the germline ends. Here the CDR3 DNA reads TGTGCCAGCAGTTTTTATTTTCCCGGAGCCATGAACACTGAAGCTTTCTTT. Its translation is CASSFYFPGAMNTEAFF.

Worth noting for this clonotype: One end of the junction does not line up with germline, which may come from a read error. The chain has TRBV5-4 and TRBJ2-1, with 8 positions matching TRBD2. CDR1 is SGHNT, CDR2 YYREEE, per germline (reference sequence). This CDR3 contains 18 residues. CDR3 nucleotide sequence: TGTGCCAGCAGCTTCCGTGAACTAGCGGTCGCTTCCTACAATGAGCAGTTATTC. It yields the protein CASSFRELAVASYNEQLF.

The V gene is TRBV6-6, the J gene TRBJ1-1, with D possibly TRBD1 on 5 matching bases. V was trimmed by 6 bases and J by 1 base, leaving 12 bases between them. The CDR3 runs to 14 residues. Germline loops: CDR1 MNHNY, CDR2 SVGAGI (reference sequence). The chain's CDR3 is CASRPGGANTEAFF. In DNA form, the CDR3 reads TGTGCCAGCAGGCCGGGAGGGGCGAACACTGAAGCTTTCTTT.

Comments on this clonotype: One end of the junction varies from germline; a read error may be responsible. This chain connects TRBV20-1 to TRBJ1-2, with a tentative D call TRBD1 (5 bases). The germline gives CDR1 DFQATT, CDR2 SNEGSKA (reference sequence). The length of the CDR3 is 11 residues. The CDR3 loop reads CSARGTGRPTF. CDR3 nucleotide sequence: TGCAGTGCTAGGGGTACGGGACGCCCAACTTTC.

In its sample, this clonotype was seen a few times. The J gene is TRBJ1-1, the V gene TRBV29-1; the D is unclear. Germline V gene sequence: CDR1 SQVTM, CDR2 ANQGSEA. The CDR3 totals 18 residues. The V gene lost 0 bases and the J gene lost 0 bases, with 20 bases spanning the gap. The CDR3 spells CSVEEWACRELLNTEAFF. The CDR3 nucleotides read TGCAGCGTTGAAGAATGGGCTTGCCGGGAGTTGTTGAACACTGAAGCTTTCTTT.

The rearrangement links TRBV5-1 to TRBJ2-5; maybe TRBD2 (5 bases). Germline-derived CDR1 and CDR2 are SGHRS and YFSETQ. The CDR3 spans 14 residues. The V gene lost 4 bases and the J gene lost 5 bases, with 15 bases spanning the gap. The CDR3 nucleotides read TGCGCCAGCAGCGCCCGAGGCTCGGGGGAGACCCAGTACTTC. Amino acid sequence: CASSARGSGETQYF.

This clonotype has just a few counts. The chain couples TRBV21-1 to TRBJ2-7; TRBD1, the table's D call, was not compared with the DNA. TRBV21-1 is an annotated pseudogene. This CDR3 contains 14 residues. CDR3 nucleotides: TGTGCCAGCAGCAAATGGGGGACACGTCACGAGCAGTACTTC. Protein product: CASSKWGTRHEQYF.

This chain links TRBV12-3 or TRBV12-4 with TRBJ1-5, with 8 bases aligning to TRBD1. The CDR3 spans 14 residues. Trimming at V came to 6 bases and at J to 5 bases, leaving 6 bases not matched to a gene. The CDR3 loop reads CASRPDRGYQPQHF. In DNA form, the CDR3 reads TGTGCCAGCAGACCTGACAGGGGATATCAGCCCCAGCATTTT.

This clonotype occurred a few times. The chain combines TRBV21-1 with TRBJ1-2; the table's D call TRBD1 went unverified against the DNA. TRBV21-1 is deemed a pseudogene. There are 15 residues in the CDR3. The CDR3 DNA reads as TGTGCCAGCAGCAAAAGGGGAATTCCAGGGCATGGCTACACCTTC. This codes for CASSKRGIPGHGYTF.

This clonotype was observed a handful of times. CDR3 in amino acids: CASSSSRGIASSYEQYF. CDR3 nucleotides: TGTGCCAGCAGCTCTAGTAGAGGGATAGCGAGCTCCTACGAGCAGTACTTC. V usage is TRBV7-8 and J usage is TRBJ2-7, with D perhaps matching TRBD2 (5 bases). V dropped 4 bases and J dropped 0 bases, with 19 bases sitting between them. CDR1 SGHVS and CDR2 FQNEAQ come from the germline V gene. CDR3 size: 17 residues.

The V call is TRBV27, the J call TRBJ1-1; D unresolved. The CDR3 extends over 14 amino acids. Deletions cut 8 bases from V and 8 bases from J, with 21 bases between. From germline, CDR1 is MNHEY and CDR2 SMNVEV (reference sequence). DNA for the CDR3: TGTGCCAGCGCAGGAGATTCGTGGTGGTCCGAAGCTTTCTTT. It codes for CASAGDSWWSEAFF.

The CDR3 region is CAWRVKGIYGYTF. Written as DNA, the CDR3 is TGTGCCTGGAGAGTAAAGGGGATTTATGGCTACACCTTC. The chain links TRBV30 to TRBJ1-2; weak D call: TRBD1 (5 bases). The CDR3 consists of 13 residues. CDR1 and CDR2 from the germline V gene are GTSNPN and SVGIG (reference sequence). Trimming took 3 bases from V and 5 from J, leaving 13 bases between them.

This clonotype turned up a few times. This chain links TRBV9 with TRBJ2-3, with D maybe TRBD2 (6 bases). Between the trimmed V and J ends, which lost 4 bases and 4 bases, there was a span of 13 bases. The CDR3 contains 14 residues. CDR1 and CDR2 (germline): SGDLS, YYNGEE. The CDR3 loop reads CASSPGVWADTQYF. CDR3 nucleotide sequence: TGTGCCAGCAGCCCGGGAGTATGGGCAGATACGCAGTATTTT.

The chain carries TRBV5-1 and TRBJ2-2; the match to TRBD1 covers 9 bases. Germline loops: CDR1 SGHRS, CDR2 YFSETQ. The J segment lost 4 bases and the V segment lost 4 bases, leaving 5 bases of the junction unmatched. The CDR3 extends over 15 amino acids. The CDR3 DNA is TGCGCCAGCAGCGAGGGACAGGGCTCCACCGGGGAGCTGTTTTTT. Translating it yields CASSEGQGSTGELFF.

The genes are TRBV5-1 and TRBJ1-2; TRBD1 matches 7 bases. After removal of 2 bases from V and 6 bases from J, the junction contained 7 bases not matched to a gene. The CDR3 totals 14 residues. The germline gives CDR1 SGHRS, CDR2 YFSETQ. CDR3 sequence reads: CASSFTGQKNGYTF. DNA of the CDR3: TGCGCCAGCAGCTTTACGGGACAGAAAAATGGCTACACCTTC. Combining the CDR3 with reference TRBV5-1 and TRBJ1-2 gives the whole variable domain KAGVTQTPRYLIKTRGQQVTLSCSPISGHRSVSWYQQTPGQGLQFLFEYFSETQRNKGNFPGRFSGRQFSNSRSEMNVSTLELGDSALYLCASSFTGQKNGYTFGSGTRLTVV.

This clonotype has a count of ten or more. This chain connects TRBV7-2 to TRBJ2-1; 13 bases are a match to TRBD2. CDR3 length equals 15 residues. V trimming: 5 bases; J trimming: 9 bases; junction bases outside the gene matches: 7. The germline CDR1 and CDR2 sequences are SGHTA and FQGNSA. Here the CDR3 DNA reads TGTGCCAGCAGCCAACTAGCGGGAGGGCCGGGTGAGCAGTTCTTC. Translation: CASSQLAGGPGEQFF.

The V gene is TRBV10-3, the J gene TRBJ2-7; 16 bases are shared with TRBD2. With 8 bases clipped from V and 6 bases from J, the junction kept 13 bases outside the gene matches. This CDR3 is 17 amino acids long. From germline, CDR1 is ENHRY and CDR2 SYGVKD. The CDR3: CAIGRGLAGGPVVEQYF. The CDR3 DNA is TGTGCCATCGGGAGGGGACTAGCGGGGGGGCCGGTTGTCGAGCAGTACTTC.